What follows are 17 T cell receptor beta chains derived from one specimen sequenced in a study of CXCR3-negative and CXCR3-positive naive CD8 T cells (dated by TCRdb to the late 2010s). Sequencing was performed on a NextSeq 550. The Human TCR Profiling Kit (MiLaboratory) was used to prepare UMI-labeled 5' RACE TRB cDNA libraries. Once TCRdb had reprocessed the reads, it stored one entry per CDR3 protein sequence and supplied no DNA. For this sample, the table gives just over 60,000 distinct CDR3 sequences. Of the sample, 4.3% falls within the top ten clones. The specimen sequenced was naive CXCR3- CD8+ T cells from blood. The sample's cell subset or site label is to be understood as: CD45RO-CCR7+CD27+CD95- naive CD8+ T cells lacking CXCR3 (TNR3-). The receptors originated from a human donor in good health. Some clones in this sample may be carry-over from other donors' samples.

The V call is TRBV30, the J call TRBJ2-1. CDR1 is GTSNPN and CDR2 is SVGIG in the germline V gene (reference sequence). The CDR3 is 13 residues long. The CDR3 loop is CAWRRLFYNEQFF.

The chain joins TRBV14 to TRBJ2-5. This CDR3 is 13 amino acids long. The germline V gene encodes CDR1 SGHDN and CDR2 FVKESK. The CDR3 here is CASSQGHGETQYF.

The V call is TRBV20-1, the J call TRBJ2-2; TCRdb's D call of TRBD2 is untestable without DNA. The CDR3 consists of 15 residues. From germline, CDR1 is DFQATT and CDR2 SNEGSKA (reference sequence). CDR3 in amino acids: CSATTGTSWPGELVF.

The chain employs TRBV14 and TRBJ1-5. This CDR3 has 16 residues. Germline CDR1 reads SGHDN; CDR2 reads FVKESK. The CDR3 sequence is CASSQGSPGLNQPQHF.

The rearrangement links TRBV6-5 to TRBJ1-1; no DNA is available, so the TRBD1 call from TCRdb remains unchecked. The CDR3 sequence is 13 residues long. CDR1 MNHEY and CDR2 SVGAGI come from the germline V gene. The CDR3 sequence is CASRTGQITEAFF.

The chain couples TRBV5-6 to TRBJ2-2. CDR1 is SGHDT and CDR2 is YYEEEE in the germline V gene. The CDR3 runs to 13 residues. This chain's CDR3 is CASSLGSTGELFF.

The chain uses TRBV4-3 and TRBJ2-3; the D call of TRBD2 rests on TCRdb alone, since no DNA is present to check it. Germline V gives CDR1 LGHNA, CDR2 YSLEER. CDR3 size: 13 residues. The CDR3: CASSHAGGDTQYF.

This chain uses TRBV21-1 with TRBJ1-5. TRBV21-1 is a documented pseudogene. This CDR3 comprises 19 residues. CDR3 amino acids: CASSKVRAVDFRRNQPQHF.

The CDR3 loop reads CASSLGQGALTTEAFF. The chain links TRBV7-6 to TRBJ1-1; no DNA is available, so the TRBD1 call from TCRdb remains unchecked. Germline V gene lookup returns CDR1 SGHVS and CDR2 FNYEAQ. The CDR3 length is 16 residues. Full variable domain (outside the CDR3, taken from reference TRBV7-6 and TRBJ1-1): GAGVSQSPRYKVTKRGQDVALRCDPISGHVSLYWYRQALGQGPEFLTYFNYEAQQDKSGLPNDRFSAERPEGSISTLTIQRTEQRDSAMYRCASSLGQGALTTEAFFGQGTRLTVV.

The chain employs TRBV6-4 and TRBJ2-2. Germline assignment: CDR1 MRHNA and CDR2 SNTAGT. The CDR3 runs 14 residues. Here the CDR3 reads CASSDTVDTGELFF.

This CDR3 is CASSLATHRGTETAFF. The chain joins TRBV12-3 or TRBV12-4 to TRBJ1-1; TCRdb indicates TRBD1, and absent DNA this call remains unverified. This CDR3 is 16 amino acids long.

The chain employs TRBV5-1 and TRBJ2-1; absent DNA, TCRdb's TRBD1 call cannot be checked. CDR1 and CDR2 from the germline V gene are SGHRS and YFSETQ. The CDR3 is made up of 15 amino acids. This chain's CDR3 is CASSFSQGAANEQFF.

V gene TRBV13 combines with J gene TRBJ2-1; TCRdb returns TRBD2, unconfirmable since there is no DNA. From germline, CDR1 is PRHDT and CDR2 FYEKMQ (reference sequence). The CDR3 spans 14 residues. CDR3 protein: CASSPEDLPNEQFF.

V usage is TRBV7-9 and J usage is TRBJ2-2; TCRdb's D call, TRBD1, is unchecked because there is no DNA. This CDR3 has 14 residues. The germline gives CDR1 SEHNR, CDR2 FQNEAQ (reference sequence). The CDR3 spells CASIGGEYTGELFF.

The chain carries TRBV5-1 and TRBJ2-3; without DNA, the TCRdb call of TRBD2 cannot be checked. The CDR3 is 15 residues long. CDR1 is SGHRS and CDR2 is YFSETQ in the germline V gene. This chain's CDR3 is CASSPTSASTDTQYF.

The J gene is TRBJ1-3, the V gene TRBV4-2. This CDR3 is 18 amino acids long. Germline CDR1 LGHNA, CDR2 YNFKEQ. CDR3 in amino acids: CASSQDLGTVVSGNTIYF.

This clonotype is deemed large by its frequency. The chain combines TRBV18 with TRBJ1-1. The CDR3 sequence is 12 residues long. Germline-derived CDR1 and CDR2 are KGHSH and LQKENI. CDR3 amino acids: CASSPSEAEAFF.